The sequence of this TCR beta chain was determined in a study of OX40 agonist ivuxolimab in advanced cancers. Findings and limits, study-wide: Dose levels from 0.1 to 3.0 mg/kg saw CD4+ and CD8+ blood T cells expand clonally by week 6.

Libraries were prepared by immunoSEQ multiplex PCR; TCRdb keeps only in-frame clonotypes and omits some of them. The sample records roughly 77,000 clones, around 93% being singletons. The count of this clone is one. What it binds is unknown. CDR1 WSHSY and CDR2 SAAADI come from the germline V gene. CDR3 length: 15 amino acids. The V gene end was trimmed by 6 bases and the J gene end by 4 bases; junction bases not matched to a gene: 1. Sequencing used CD4+ or CD8+ T cells sorted from blood, obtained in a trial of the OX40 agonist ivuxolimab. The clonotype originates from an adult with an advanced solid tumor such as melanoma, head and neck, liver or kidney cancer. The V and J genes are TRBV10-2 and TRBJ2-1; 15 bases are a match to TRBD2. CDR3 sequence reads: CASRGLAGGYNEQFF. CDR3 nucleotide sequence: TGCGCCAGCAGGGGACTAGCGGGGGGTTACAATGAGCAGTTCTTC.